This TCR beta chain was recorded in a study of cytomegalovirus exposure and HLA in healthy donors. The PCR ran on 60 Vbeta and 13 Jbeta primers. Profiling relied on immunoSEQ multiplex PCR, and the TCRdb table lists in-frame clones only, not all of them. This sample's clone table lists about 96,000 clones. This CDR3 contains 15 residues. After removal of 0 bases from V and 2 bases from J, the junction contained 3 bases not matched to a gene. Germline CDR1 and CDR2: SGHKS and YYEKEE (reference sequence). While unrecorded immune exposures were likely, the donors were nominally healthy when sampled. The chain is built from TRBV5-5 and TRBJ2-3; TRBD2 matches at 7 bases. The sequenced sample consisted of PBMCs. The sequence was obtained from a woman aged 25 to 39 in good health and CMV-seronegative. The CDR3 spells CASSLVGGDTDTQYF. CDR3 nucleotides: TGTGCCAGCAGCTTGGTGGGGGGGGACACAGATACGCAGTATTTT.